This entry lists 16 T cell receptor beta chains sequenced from one sample in a study of CD8 T cells in ankylosing spondylitis. TCRdb reanalysed the 5' RACE reads using MiXCR and keeps one entry per CDR3 protein. Of roughly 260,000 distinct CDR3 sequences listed, over 15% are singletons. Sequencing was done on a sample of blood, either unsorted or a sorted T cell fraction (not recorded which). Receptors originate from a male donor with ankylosing spondylitis or in good health (not recorded which).

The rearrangement links TRBV3-1 to TRBJ2-2, with D possibly matching TRBD2 (6 bases). The CDR3 runs to 14 residues. Trimming cost V 0 bases and J 5 bases, with 7 bases left between them. The germline gives CDR1 LGHDT, CDR2 YNNKEL (reference sequence). DNA of the CDR3: TGTGCCAGCAGCCAAGATGGGACTACCGGGGAGCTGTTTTTT. It encodes CASSQDGTTGELFF.

A few counts support this clonotype. The rearrangement joins TRBV12-3 or TRBV12-4 to TRBJ1-5; D is perhaps TRBD1 (5 bases). Trimming pared 3 bases from V and 3 bases from J, leaving 9 bases between. This CDR3 region has 14 residues. The CDR3 protein is CASSFKGNNQPQHF. In DNA, the CDR3 is TGTGCCAGCAGTTTCAAGGGGAACAATCAGCCCCAGCATTTT.

This clonotype was counted many times. This chain connects TRBV6-5 to TRBJ1-1; 10 nucleotides match TRBD1. V shed 2 bases and J 1 base; nucleotides not matched to a gene: 10. The length of the CDR3 is 18 residues. Germline values: CDR1 MNHEY, CDR2 SVGAGI. The CDR3 spells CASSYAVPGQGKNTEAFF. The CDR3 DNA follows: TGTGCCAGCAGTTACGCTGTCCCGGGACAGGGGAAGAACACTGAAGCTTTCTTT.

This clonotype was counted only a few times. The chain uses TRBV5-6 and TRBJ1-1; TRBD1 aligns across 9 bases. The germline V gene encodes CDR1 SGHDT and CDR2 YYEEEE. Trimming at V came to 0 bases and at J to 4 bases, leaving 1 base not matched to a gene. CDR3 length: 14 amino acids. Written as DNA, the CDR3 is TGTGCCAGCAGCTTGGGGACAGGGGTCACTGAAGCTTTCTTT. Translating it yields CASSLGTGVTEAFF.

The sample holds one count of this clonotype. The chain recombines TRBV12-3 or TRBV12-4 with TRBJ2-1; 7 nucleotides agree with TRBD1. The CDR3 has 14 amino acids. Trimming took 3 bases from V and 8 from J; bases not matched to a gene: 7. The CDR3 DNA follows: TGTGCCAGCAGTTTGGGGCAGGGGGTACATGAGCAGTTCTTC. Translation gives CASSLGQGVHEQFF.

This clonotype has more than one count but fewer than ten. The chain has TRBV6-1 and TRBJ2-1; the D is unclear. Trimming shortened V by 5 bases and J by 2 bases, and 10 bases separated the two germline ends. The CDR3 is made up of 14 amino acids. CDR1 is MNHNS and CDR2 is SASEGT in the germline V gene. The CDR3 protein is CASSLIDAYNEQFF. The CDR3 nucleotides read TGTGCCAGCAGTCTCATTGACGCCTACAATGAGCAGTTCTTC.

The CDR3 bases are TGTGCCATTCGAGGGGGGCAGGGAACAGATACGCAGTATTTT. Protein sequence: CAIRGGQGTDTQYF. The genes are TRBV10-3 and TRBJ2-3, with D perhaps given as TRBD1 or TRBD2 (6 bases each). V lost 9 bases to trimming and J lost 3 bases, with 16 bases between them. Germline CDR1 and CDR2: ENHRY and SYGVKD. CDR3 length equals 14 residues.

The chain combines TRBV11-2 with TRBJ1-1; D remains ambiguous. The germline gives CDR1 SGHAT, CDR2 FQNNGV. The V and J ends lost 3 bases and 5 bases respectively, with 7 bases between them. The CDR3 spans 12 residues. The CDR3 loop is CASSFGETEAFF. CDR3 nucleotides: TGTGCCAGCAGCTTCGGGGAAACTGAAGCTTTCTTT. Drawing the rest from reference TRBV11-2 and TRBJ1-1, the complete variable domain is EAGVAQSPRYKIIEKRQSVAFWCNPISGHATLYWYQQILGQGPKLLIQFQNNGVVDDSQLPKDRFSAERLKGVDSTLKIQPAKLEDSAVYLCASSFGETEAFFGQGTRLTVV.

This clonotype was recorded a few times. V gene TRBV28 combines with J gene TRBJ2-1, with 12 positions matching TRBD2. Germline V lookup: CDR1 MDHEN, CDR2 SYDVKM. This CDR3 contains 18 residues. Unmatched junction bases numbered 13, after V lost 2 bases and J lost 8 bases. The CDR3 here is CASSLPTSGSQVSDEQFF. The CDR3 DNA reads as TGTGCCAGCAGTTTACCGACTAGCGGGAGTCAAGTTTCGGATGAGCAGTTCTTC.

The sample holds a few counts of this clonotype. Its ends do not fully match the called genes, so a read error is possible. This chain connects TRBV7-7 to TRBJ2-3, with TRBD1 as a possible D gene (6 bases). Germline V gene sequence: CDR1 SSHAT, CDR2 FNYEAQ (reference sequence). This CDR3 spans 14 amino acids. This CDR3 is CASSLDRLTDTQYF. Written as DNA, the CDR3 is TGTGCTAGCAGCCTAGACAGGCTCACAGATACGCAGTATTTT. Looking up the rest from reference TRBV7-7 and TRBJ2-3 gives the full variable domain: GAGVSQSPRYKVTKRGQDVTLRCDPISSHATLYWYQQALGQGPEFLTYFNYEAQPDKSGLPSDRFSAERPEGSISTLTIQRTEQRDSAMYRCASSLDRLTDTQYFGPGTRLTVL.

V is TRBV5-1 and J is TRBJ1-3; D is undetermined. V dropped 0 bases and J dropped 0 bases, with 4 bases sitting between them. The CDR3 loop spans 14 amino acids. CDR1 SGHRS and CDR2 YFSETQ come from the germline V gene. The CDR3 is CASSLEPSGNTIYF. CDR3 bases: TGCGCCAGCAGCTTGGAACCCTCTGGAAACACCATATATTTT.

This clonotype was counted many times. The V and J genes are TRBV5-1 and TRBJ2-3; D may be TRBD1 (5 bases). V was cut by 4 bases and J by 0 bases, with 15 bases left in between. The CDR3 spans 16 residues. Germline CDR1 reads SGHRS; CDR2 reads YFSETQ. As DNA, the CDR3 is TGCGCCAGCAGCACCGACAGACCGTCTAGCACAGATACGCAGTATTTT. It yields the protein CASSTDRPSSTDTQYF.

V gene TRBV7-9 combines with J gene TRBJ2-3; D could derive from TRBD1 or TRBD2 (6 bases each). Trimming shortened V by 0 bases and J by 2 bases, and 12 bases separated the two germline ends. Germline V gives CDR1 SEHNR, CDR2 FQNEAQ (reference sequence). CDR3 length: 16 amino acids. CDR3: CASSLAVGGLTDTQYF. In nucleotides, the CDR3 is TGTGCCAGCAGCTTAGCGGTCGGGGGCCTCACAGATACGCAGTATTTT.

Ten or more counts support this clonotype. The chain uses TRBV20-1 and TRBJ1-5; 9 bases map to TRBD1. Germline values: CDR1 DFQATT, CDR2 SNEGSKA (reference sequence). The CDR3 is made up of 16 amino acids. V shed 0 bases, J shed 4 bases, and the junction held 7 bases outside the gene matches. The CDR3 region is CSAREGGTGQNQPQHF. The CDR3 coding sequence is TGCAGTGCTAGAGAGGGGGGGACAGGGCAAAATCAGCCCCAGCATTTT.

The rearrangement joins TRBV12-3 or TRBV12-4 to TRBJ1-2; tentatively, D is TRBD1 (6 bases). The CDR3 consists of 13 residues. The V and J ends lost 3 bases and 8 bases respectively, with 13 bases between them. For the CDR3, the DNA is TGTGCCAGCAGTTTCTTGGGGGCCCAGGGCTACACCTTC. It encodes CASSFLGAQGYTF.

This clonotype was found a few times. V gene TRBV7-2 combines with J gene TRBJ2-2; D remains unclear. The V and J ends lost 5 bases and 0 bases respectively, with 10 bases between them. In germline, CDR1 is SGHTA, CDR2 FQGNSA. This CDR3 has 15 amino acids. The CDR3 region is CASSPLTANTGELFF. The CDR3 nucleotides are TGTGCCAGCAGCCCCCTTACGGCGAACACCGGGGAGCTGTTTTTT.